Shown below are 12 T cell receptor beta chains from a single sample sequenced in a study of T cells after yellow fever vaccination (dated by TCRdb to between 2018 and 2020). In light of the paper, this sample's treatment or condition label describes: live attenuated yellow fever vaccine strain. Library construction relied on 5' RACE. Sequencing was carried out with an Illumina NovaSeq 6000. TCRdb trimmed public reads at Q25 via fastp, called clones via MiXCR and kept in-frame beta chains. Identical CDR3 protein sequences are pooled into one entry, listed with their most common genes and DNA. The sample table contains around 310,000 distinct CDR3 sequences; only one count was recorded for roughly 4.3% of them. The top ten hold more than 20% of the sample. The starting material was PBMCs, obtained 5 days after the yellow fever booster vaccination. All receptors come from a man between 18 and 29 years old who received the YFV17D yellow fever vaccine.

A note on this clonotype: With a much larger clone just one base away, this may be a read error. The CDR3 region is CASSLESRAGELSGAYVLTF. The CDR3, as DNA: TGCGCCAGCAGCTTGGAGTCTCGGGCAGGGGAGCTTTCTGGGGCCTACGTCCTGACTTTC. The chain links TRBV5-1 to TRBJ2-6; tentatively, D is TRBD1 (6 bases). The CDR3 is made up of 20 amino acids. Germline V gives CDR1 SGHRS, CDR2 YFSETQ.

This clonotype was observed many times. The chain recombines TRBV15 with TRBJ2-1; no definite D call. Trimming pared 0 bases from V and 10 bases from J, leaving 7 bases between. Germline V gene sequence: CDR1 LNHNV, CDR2 YYDKDF (reference sequence). CDR3 size: 12 residues. The CDR3 region has the DNA TGTGCCACCAGCAGAGATTGGACCGAGCAGTTCTTC. It specifies CATSRDWTEQFF.

The table lists this clonotype with a few counts. V usage is TRBV20-1 and J usage is TRBJ2-2, with D possibly matching TRBD2 (5 bases). Germline CDR1 is DFQATT and CDR2 is SNEGSKA (reference sequence). There are 16 residues in the CDR3. Trimming pared 0 bases from V and 1 base from J, leaving 12 bases between. CDR3 sequence: CSARDVGEGNTGELFF. CDR3 nucleotide sequence: TGCAGTGCTAGAGATGTGGGCGAGGGGAACACCGGGGAGCTGTTTTTT.

This clonotype was counted ten times or more. This chain connects TRBV7-9 to TRBJ1-5; D is ambiguous. The CDR3 is 12 residues long. V lost 2 bases and J lost 6, with 5 bases in between. Per the germline V gene, CDR1 is SEHNR and CDR2 is FQNEAQ (reference sequence). The CDR3 here is CASSLRGQPQHF. The DNA of the CDR3 is TGTGCCAGCAGCTTAAGAGGTCAGCCCCAGCATTTT.

This clonotype was found many times. The chain joins TRBV6-6 to TRBJ1-5, with 9 bases that match TRBD1. V lost 4 bases, J lost 2 bases, and 6 bases stayed unmatched. This CDR3 is 16 amino acids long. Germline V gene sequence: CDR1 MNHNY, CDR2 SVGAGI (reference sequence). The CDR3 sequence: CASSSTGGRGNQPQHF. CDR3 sequence (DNA): TGTGCCAGCAGTTCCACAGGGGGCCGAGGCAATCAGCCCCAGCATTTT.

This chain connects TRBV7-2 to TRBJ1-4; D remains unclear. Between the trimmed V and J ends, which lost 3 bases and 8 bases, there was a span of 10 bases. The germline V gene has CDR1 SGHTA and CDR2 FQGNSA. This CDR3 contains 13 residues. The CDR3 reads CASSFSRLEKLFF. In nucleotides, the CDR3 is TGTGCCAGCAGCTTTTCCAGATTAGAAAAACTGTTTTTT. Full variable domain (remainder filled in from reference TRBV7-2 and TRBJ1-4): GAGVSQSPSNKVTEKGKDVELRCDPISGHTALYWYRQSLGQGLEFLIYFQGNSAPDKSGLPSDRFSAERTGGSVSTLTIQRTQQEDSAVYLCASSFSRLEKLFFGSGTQLSVL.

This clonotype was recorded many times. The genes are TRBV7-9 and TRBJ2-1, with a possible D match to TRBD2 (6 bases). There are 14 residues in the CDR3. The V end lost 1 base, the J end lost 10 bases, and 14 bases lay between the germline ends. Germline V gene sequence: CDR1 SEHNR, CDR2 FQNEAQ (reference sequence). The CDR3 loop reads CASSLVGGEREQFF. The CDR3 DNA follows: TGTGCCAGCAGCTTAGTAGGCGGGGAACGAGAGCAGTTCTTC.

This clonotype was seen many times. The chain has TRBV19 and TRBJ2-7; either TRBD1 or TRBD2 may supply D (5 bases each). Germline CDR1 is LNHDA and CDR2 is SQIVND (reference sequence). CDR3 size: 15 residues. Trimming took off 6 bases at V and 3 bases at J, with 18 bases between the two ends. CDR3 in amino acids: CASRQVRDVNYEQYF. The CDR3 region has the DNA TGTGCCAGTAGGCAAGTCCGGGACGTAAACTACGAGCAGTACTTC.

This clonotype was picked up a small number of times. The J gene is TRBJ1-2, the V gene TRBV30; D might be TRBD1 (5 bases). The CDR3 runs to 14 residues. Per the germline V gene, CDR1 is GTSNPN and CDR2 is SVGIG (reference sequence). The V end was cut by 2 bases, the J end by 2 bases, with 12 bases between. The CDR3 sequence: CAWSRGQPNYGYTF. In DNA, the CDR3 is TGTGCCTGGAGTAGAGGACAACCAAACTATGGCTACACCTTC.

This clonotype was seen at least ten times. The chain uses TRBV5-1 and TRBJ1-2; the match to TRBD1 covers 8 bases. This CDR3 has 15 amino acids. Unmatched junction bases numbered 10, after V lost 5 bases and J lost 4 bases. Germline V gene sequence: CDR1 SGHRS, CDR2 YFSETQ. CDR3 in DNA: TGCGCCAGCAGTTCTGGAGGCAGGGGGCCCTATGGCTACACCTTC. Its protein product is CASSSGGRGPYGYTF.

This rearrangement joins TRBV6-5 to TRBJ2-5; the D gene is possibly TRBD1 (6 bases). Germline V gene data show CDR1 as MNHEY and CDR2 as SVGAGI. The V and J ends lost 5 bases and 4 bases respectively, with 14 bases between them. The CDR3 extends over 14 amino acids. CDR3 protein: CASSIVGGGETQYF. CDR3 in DNA: TGTGCCAGCAGTATAGTTGGGGGCGGAGAGACCCAGTACTTC.

This clonotype was observed many times. This chain uses TRBV27 with TRBJ1-2; 8 positions match TRBD1. The CDR3 covers 13 residues. Germline trimming cut 5 bases from V and 4 bases from J; bases unmatched to any gene: 3. Germline-derived CDR1 and CDR2 are MNHEY and SMNVEV (reference sequence). DNA for the CDR3: TGTGCCAGCAGTCCGACAGGGGCCTATGGCTACACCTTC. This encodes CASSPTGAYGYTF.